This T cell receptor beta chain came from a study of Ad26.COV2.S vaccination and SARS-CoV-2 variants. Study-wide context: Ad26.COV2.S given intramuscularly, once or twice 56 days apart. Whole-study findings and limits: In vaccinated individuals, spike-specific CD8+ and CD4+ T cell responses reportedly displayed substantial breadth. Analyses of TCR breadth and depth may have underestimated total T cell responses.

Libraries were prepared by immunoSEQ multiplex PCR; TCRdb keeps only in-frame clonotypes and omits some of them. The repertoire holds 450,000 to 550,000 clones, with 89% as singletons. Comment on this clone: The antigen is unknown.

Looked up from germline, CDR1 is LGHNA and CDR2 is YNFKEQ. This CDR3 has 17 amino acids. V was clipped by 0 bases and J by 2 bases, with 11 bases between them. Described treatment: around 19 received Ad26.COV2.S at low or high dose, single or two shots; about 5 received placebo; per-sample allocation not given. All samples were drawn on day 63, counting from the first vaccine or placebo injection. The receptor comes from a person between 18 and 65 years old who received the Ad26.COV2.S COVID-19 vaccine or a placebo. The chain links TRBV4-2 to TRBJ1-6; maybe TRBD1 (6 bases). The sample consisted of peripheral blood, taken in a trial of Ad26.COV2.S vaccine versus placebo. CDR3 coding DNA: TGTGCCAGCAGCCAAGATCCAGGGGTCCCCTATAATTCACCCCTCCACTTT. Translating it yields CASSQDPGVPYNSPLHF.